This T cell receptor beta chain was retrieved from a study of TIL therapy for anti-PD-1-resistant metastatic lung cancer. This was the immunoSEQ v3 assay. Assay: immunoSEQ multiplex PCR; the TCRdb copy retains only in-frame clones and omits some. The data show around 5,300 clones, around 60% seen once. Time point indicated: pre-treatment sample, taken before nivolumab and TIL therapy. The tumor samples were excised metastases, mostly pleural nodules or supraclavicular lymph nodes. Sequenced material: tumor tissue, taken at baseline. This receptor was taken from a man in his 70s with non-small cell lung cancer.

The DNA for the CDR3 is TGCGCCAGCAGCGGGGGACAGGGGGTAGAGACCCAGTACTTC. Protein sequence: CASSGGQGVETQYF. V gene TRBV5-1 combines with J gene TRBJ2-5; 11 positions agree with TRBD1. V shed 4 bases, J shed 4 bases, and the junction held 3 bases outside the gene matches. CDR3 length: 14 amino acids. The germline gives CDR1 SGHRS, CDR2 YFSETQ.